Listed below are T cell receptor beta chains from one sample, sequenced in a study of T cells expressing NK-cell markers. TCRdb reprocessed the 5' RACE reads and reports one entry per CDR3 protein, with no DNA. The sample includes hundreds of thousands of distinct CDR3 sequences. The source material was blood T cells: a sorted CD56 or NKG2C T cell subset, CD4+ or CD8+ T cells, or bulk PBMC T cells (not recorded which). These TCRs come from a woman aged 18 to 69 in good health. CDR3s include the opening cysteine and the closing phenylalanine or tryptophan. Fields, in order: J gene, V gene, CDR3 protein.

>TRBJ2-3|TRBV20-1
CSARVGRAGDTQYF
>TRBJ2-7|TRBV24-1
CATSRAGDEQYF
>TRBJ2-1|TRBV20-1
CSARDFVLGRDYNEQFF
>TRBJ2-1|TRBV20-1
CSARDEGPNEQFF
>TRBJ1-6|TRBV11-2
CASSLPPPGSPLHF
>TRBJ2-5|TRBV19
CASSQQAMYQETQYF
>TRBJ1-2|TRBV4-3
CASSPPPTDDGYTF
>TRBJ2-1|TRBV20-1
CSASVRAGVSNEQFF
>TRBJ2-1|TRBV11-1
CASSFPGASGPPYNEQFF
>TRBJ2-3|TRBV24-1
CATSDLRTQYF
>TRBJ2-7|TRBV12-3/TRBV12-4
CASSITGSFSYEQYF
>TRBJ2-7|TRBV30
CAWSVGQISYEQYF
>TRBJ1-1|TRBV5-1
CASYPSGGVNTEAFF
>TRBJ1-4|TRBV12-3/TRBV12-4
CASRRGEKLFF
>TRBJ2-7|TRBV5-1
CASSGGALLGEQYF
>TRBJ2-3|TRBV5-1
CASSSGGQLTDTQYF
>TRBJ2-7|TRBV20-1
CSAPWGFEQYF
>TRBJ2-6|TRBV9
CASSEGAGANVLTF
>TRBJ1-6|TRBV7-3
CASSRPETGSPLHF
>TRBJ1-1|TRBV13
CASSLTVSGGNTEAFF
>TRBJ2-1|TRBV20-1
CSALGWGLADEQFF
>TRBJ1-5|TRBV6-5
CASSSTRTGGNQPQHF
>TRBJ2-3|TRBV6-2/TRBV6-3
CAHRGWGTDTQYF
>TRBJ2-7|TRBV5-4
CASSLWDPRFEQYF
>TRBJ1-1|TRBV6-5
CATRFGNTEAFF
>TRBJ2-5|TRBV13
CASSFGARGVETQYF
>TRBJ2-7|TRBV14
CASSQDSGWDGGLSYEQYF
>TRBJ2-7|TRBV5-5
CASSFPGGKRYEQYF
>TRBJ2-2|TRBV12-3/TRBV12-4
CASSLRDTGAGELFF
>TRBJ2-7|TRBV6-2/TRBV6-3
CASSYASYEQYF
>TRBJ2-3|TRBV6-1
CASNRDFSSTDTQYF
>TRBJ2-7|TRBV5-6
CASSSISGRASYEQYF
>TRBJ1-1|TRBV4-3
CASSQDLGVNTEAFF
>TRBJ2-7|TRBV12-5
CASASGVPYEQYF
>TRBJ2-1|TRBV4-3
CASSQDTGTGYNEQFF
>TRBJ2-3|TRBV6-6
CASRPPSTDTQYF
>TRBJ1-3|TRBV6-1
CASSGGVGNTIYF
>TRBJ2-1|TRBV5-6
CASSHGSVRNEQFF
>TRBJ2-3|TRBV12-3/TRBV12-4
CASRTGGADTQYF
>TRBJ2-3|TRBV15
CATSRATGLDTQYF
>TRBJ1-6|TRBV20-1
CSARTGRNSPLHF
>TRBJ2-5|TRBV28
CASSGWTGTAQETQYF
>TRBJ1-2|TRBV12-3/TRBV12-4
CASRSGTQTFYGYTF
>TRBJ1-6|TRBV29-1
CSVSDGLNSPLHF
>TRBJ2-7|TRBV4-3
CASSQSDRGSYEQYF
>TRBJ1-6|TRBV5-1
CASSELTGGGSPLHF
>TRBJ2-2|TRBV7-7
CASRRRGNTGELFF
>TRBJ2-5|TRBV29-1
CSVEPLQLGGFRETQYF
>TRBJ2-7|TRBV20-1
CSARTTTPYYEQYF